The clone carrying this T cell receptor beta chain has ten or more counts. These data originate in a study of blood T cells in healthy people across ages. Through a sample-barcoded 5' primer and a J-beta primer mix, a second PCR was run for about 6 to 12 cycles. MiXCR was run by TCRdb on the 5' RACE reads, yielding one entry per CDR3 protein. The data show some 700,000 distinct CDR3 sequences, with around a fifth seen just once and around a fifth held by the top ten. Trimming pared 2 bases from V and 4 bases from J, leaving 21 bases between. The CDR3 spans 17 residues. Looked up from germline, CDR1 is SGHRS and CDR2 is YFSETQ.

V gene TRBV5-1 combines with J gene TRBJ1-2; D is uncertain. The sequence was obtained from a man between 65 and 85 years old in good health. The specimen was blood. The CDR3 sequence: CASSFTYDWKTSYGYTF. The DNA for the CDR3 is TGCGCCAGCAGCTTTACATACGACTGGAAGACTAGCTATGGCTACACCTTC.